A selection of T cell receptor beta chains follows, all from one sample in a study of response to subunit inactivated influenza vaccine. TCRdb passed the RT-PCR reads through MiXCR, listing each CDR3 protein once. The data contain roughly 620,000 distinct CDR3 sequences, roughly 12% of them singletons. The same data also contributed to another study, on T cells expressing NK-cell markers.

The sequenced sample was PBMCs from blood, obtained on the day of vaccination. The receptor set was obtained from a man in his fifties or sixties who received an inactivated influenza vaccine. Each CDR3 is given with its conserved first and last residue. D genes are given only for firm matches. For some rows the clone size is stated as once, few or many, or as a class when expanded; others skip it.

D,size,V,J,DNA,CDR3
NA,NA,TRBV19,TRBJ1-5,TGTGCCAGTAGTATGGGACAAAATCAGCCCCAGCATTTT,CASSMGQNQPQHF
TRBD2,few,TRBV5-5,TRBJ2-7,TGTGCCAGCAGACGAAGCGGGATCTACGAGCAGTACTTC,CASRRSGIYEQYF
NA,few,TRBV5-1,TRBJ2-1,TGCGCCAGCAGCTTGACTGTGAGGCCCCAAAGTGAGCAGTTCTTC,CASSLTVRPQSEQFF
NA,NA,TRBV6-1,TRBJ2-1,TGTGCCAGCAGCGCGGGGACAGCCCTCTACAATGAGCAGTTCTTC,CASSAGTALYNEQFF
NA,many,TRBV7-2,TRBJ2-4,TGTGCCAGCAGCCCGTCAAACCTAGCCAAAAACATTCAGTACTTC,CASSPSNLAKNIQYF
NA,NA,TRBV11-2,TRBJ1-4,TGTGCCAGCAGCGGAACCATGGTCCAAATGGTGTGGGGCAGGGGAAATGAAAAACTGTTTTTT,CASSGTMVQMVWGRGNEKLFF
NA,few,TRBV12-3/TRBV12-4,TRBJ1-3,TGTGCCAGCAGTTTTGGGACAAGCTCTGGAAACACCATATATTTT,CASSFGTSSGNTIYF
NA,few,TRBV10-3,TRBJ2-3,TGTGCCATCAGTGACGGGGCAGTAACGCAGTATTTT,CAISDGAVTQYF
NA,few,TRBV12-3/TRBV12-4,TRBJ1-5,TGTGCCAGCAGTTATGACATATATCAGCCCCAGCATTTT,CASSYDIYQPQHF
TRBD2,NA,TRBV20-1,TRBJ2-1,TGCAGTGCACCCGCACTAGCGGGGGATGAGCAGTTCTTC,CSAPALAGDEQFF
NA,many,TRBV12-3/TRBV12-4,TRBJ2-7,TGTGCCAGCAGTTTCGTACAGGGATTCGAGCAGTACTTC,CASSFVQGFEQYF
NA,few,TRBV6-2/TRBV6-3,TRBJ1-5,TGTGCCAGCAGTTACTCCCGACCAAGTGGGCAGCCCCAGCATTTT,CASSYSRPSGQPQHF
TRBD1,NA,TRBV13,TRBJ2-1,TGTGCCAGCAGCCCCCGGGACAGGGGGACCTACAATGAGCAGTTCTTC,CASSPRDRGTYNEQFF